One and the same sample provided the 28 T cell receptor beta chains below, sequenced in a study of CD8+ T cells in alopecia areata. In each case, RNA was isolated and then reverse transcribed into cDNA as the sequencing template. The repertoire was sequenced with immunoSEQ multiplex PCR; TCRdb's copy has only in-frame clones and lacks some. The repertoire holds roughly 200,000 clones, with around 63% as singletons. The sample consisted of CD4+ T cells sorted from blood, taken at week 0. These receptors all stem from a human donor with alopecia areata.

This clone was counted a few times. The rearrangement joins TRBV6-5 to TRBJ2-7; weak D call: TRBD1 (6 bases). CDR1 MNHEY and CDR2 SVGAGI come from the germline V gene. The CDR3 loop spans 12 amino acids. V gave up 7 bases and J gave up 6 bases, with 13 bases separating them. CDR3: CASTSVGAEQYF. CDR3 bases: TGTGCCAGCACTTCCGTGGGGGCCGAGCAGTACTTC.

The CDR3 region is CASSIGASYEQYF. CDR3 sequence (DNA): TGCGCCAGCAGCATCGGGGCTTCCTACGAGCAGTACTTC. The gene calls are TRBV5-1 and TRBJ2-7; perhaps D is TRBD1 or TRBD2 (5 bases each). Germline V CDR1 and CDR2: SGHRS, YFSETQ. V lost 4 bases to trimming and J lost 1 base, with 9 bases between them. The length of the CDR3 is 13 residues.

The chain uses TRBV29-1 and TRBJ2-3, with 9 bases matching TRBD1. The CDR3 runs to 17 residues. CDR1 is SQVTM and CDR2 is ANQGSEA in the germline V gene. The V and J ends lost 6 bases and 2 bases, in that order; junction bases with no gene match: 15. The CDR3 DNA follows: TGCAGCGTGGGACAGGGAGTACTCAGGGTCCTCACAGATACGCAGTATTTT. Protein product: CSVGQGVLRVLTDTQYF.

In DNA form, the CDR3 reads TGTGCCTGGAACCGGGATACGGAGACCCAGTACTTC. Amino acid sequence: CAWNRDTETQYF. This chain connects TRBV30 to TRBJ2-5; D possibly corresponds to TRBD2 (5 bases). This CDR3 contains 12 residues. The V end lost 4 bases, the J end lost 5 bases, and 11 bases lay between the germline ends. Germline-derived CDR1 and CDR2 are GTSNPN and SVGIG (reference sequence).

The J gene is TRBJ1-2, the V gene TRBV2, with TRBD1 as a possible D gene (5 bases). Germline CDR1 reads SNHLY; CDR2 reads FYNNEI. V was trimmed by 3 bases and J by 7 bases, leaving 18 bases between them. The CDR3 loop spans 15 amino acids. The CDR3, as DNA: TGTGCCAGCAGTGATACATGGGGCACAAGACGTGGCTACACCTTC. Residues: CASSDTWGTRRGYTF.

In this sample, this clone turned up once. The rearrangement uses TRBV2 and TRBJ1-1, with a tentative D call TRBD1 (5 bases). V lost 7 bases and J 3 bases, leaving 15 bases between the germline ends. This CDR3 comprises 14 residues. CDR1 is SNHLY, CDR2 FYNNEI, per germline. For the CDR3, the DNA is TGTGCCAGCAATCGGGGACCTGACGACACTGAAGCTTTCTTT. Amino acid sequence: CASNRGPDDTEAFF.

This chain connects TRBV20-1 to TRBJ2-1; 8 bases line up with TRBD2. V was pared by 3 bases and J by 12 bases, with 1 base of the junction left unmatched. CDR3 length equals 10 residues. Germline CDR1 reads DFQATT; CDR2 reads SNEGSKA (reference sequence). The CDR3 region has the DNA TGCAGTGCTAGCGGGACTAGGCAGTTCTTC. It yields the protein CSASGTRQFF.

This clone was seen more than once but under ten times. Other nucleotide sequences in the sample specify the same CDR3. The V and J genes are TRBV29-1 and TRBJ1-1, with D unclear. V was clipped by 3 bases and J by 4 bases, with 0 bases between them. The germline gives CDR1 SQVTM, CDR2 ANQGSEA. The CDR3 spans 9 residues. As DNA, the CDR3 is TGCAGCGTTGACACTGAAGCTTTCTTT. This sequence encodes CSVDTEAFF.

This chain connects TRBV29-1 to TRBJ2-7; no clear D. Deletions cut 5 bases from V and 6 bases from J, with 14 bases between. Germline CDR1 SQVTM, CDR2 ANQGSEA. CDR3 length: 12 residues. The CDR3 sequence is CSVRSDHREQYF. The CDR3, as DNA: TGCAGCGTTCGGTCCGATCACCGCGAGCAGTACTTC.

Only a few counts were recorded for this clone. This CDR3 is also generated by other DNA sequences in the sample. The chain couples TRBV30 to TRBJ1-6, with a possible D match to TRBD1 (5 bases). Trimming removed 2 bases at V and 1 base at J, with 12 bases between. The CDR3 runs 16 residues. Germline V gene sequence: CDR1 GTSNPN, CDR2 SVGIG (reference sequence). CDR3 residues: CAWSRQSLSYNSPLHF. CDR3 bases: TGTGCCTGGAGTCGACAGTCATTATCCTATAATTCACCCCTCCACTTT.

This clone was seen a handful of times. The chain employs TRBV29-1 and TRBJ2-5; D is possibly TRBD2 (6 bases). V shed 4 bases and J shed 11 bases, with 14 bases lying between them. This CDR3 has 11 residues. CDR1 is SQVTM, CDR2 ANQGSEA, per germline. CDR3 sequence: CSVAQGGEQYF. The CDR3 DNA is TGCAGCGTTGCCCAGGGAGGAGAGCAGTACTTC.

This clone appeared once. This chain joins TRBV2 and TRBJ1-2; the D is unclear. This CDR3 is built from 13 residues. The germline V gene encodes CDR1 SNHLY and CDR2 FYNNEI. The V end was cut by 5 bases, the J end by 7 bases, with 14 bases between. CDR3: CASSSEGGGGYTF. CDR3 coding DNA: TGTGCCAGCAGTTCAGAGGGAGGCGGTGGCTACACCTTC.

CDR3 DNA: TGCAGCGCCGATCTGGGAGGTACCGGGGAGCTGTTTTTT. This codes for CSADLGGTGELFF. The V call is TRBV29-1, the J call TRBJ2-2, with D maybe TRBD2 (6 bases). CDR1 and CDR2 (germline): SQVTM, ANQGSEA. The CDR3 length is 13 residues. Trimming stripped 7 bases from V and 5 bases from J, with 14 bases between.

This clone appeared a few times. The V gene is TRBV6-4, the J gene TRBJ1-5, with D possibly matching TRBD1 (5 bases). The V end lost 6 bases, the J end lost 7 bases, and 13 bases lay between the germline ends. This CDR3 spans 13 amino acids. Germline values: CDR1 MRHNA, CDR2 SNTAGT. The chain's CDR3 is CASSNGGMQPQHF. Here the CDR3 DNA reads TGTGCCAGCAGCAACGGGGGTATGCAGCCCCAGCATTTT.

This clone was detected a few times. The rearrangement links TRBV7-2 to TRBJ1-5, with D maybe TRBD1 (5 bases). The germline CDR1 and CDR2 sequences are SGHTA and FQGNSA. V lost 5 bases, J lost 7 bases, and 12 bases lay in between. The CDR3 contains 13 residues. The CDR3 here is CASSIRGGQPQHF. The DNA for the CDR3 is TGTGCCAGCAGCATAAGGGGAGGACAGCCCCAGCATTTT.

V is TRBV14 and J is TRBJ1-6; D unresolved. CDR3 length equals 13 residues. V gave up 0 bases and J gave up 8 bases, with 5 bases separating them. Germline V lookup: CDR1 SGHDN, CDR2 FVKESK. The chain's CDR3 is CASSQERDSPLHF. For the CDR3, the DNA is TGTGCCAGCAGCCAAGAACGGGATTCACCCCTCCACTTT. The entire variable domain, with the rest obtained from reference TRBV14 and TRBJ1-6, is as follows: EAGVTQFPSHSVIEKGQTVTLRCDPISGHDNLYWYRRVMGKEIKFLLHFVKESKQDESGMPNNRFLAERTGGTYSTLKVQPAELEDSGVYFCASSQERDSPLHFGNGTRLTVT.

The J gene is TRBJ2-1, the V gene TRBV7-9; D not certain. V was clipped by 8 bases and J by 0 bases, with 11 bases between them. Germline values: CDR1 SEHNR, CDR2 FQNEAQ (reference sequence). The CDR3 contains 14 residues. CDR3 in DNA: TGTGCCAGCTTTCAGGAGAGCTCCTACAATGAGCAGTTCTTC. This sequence encodes CASFQESSYNEQFF.

This clone was detected a few times. This sequence joins TRBV27 and TRBJ2-7; TRBD1 agrees at 8 bases. Germline V lookup: CDR1 MNHEY, CDR2 SMNVEV (reference sequence). This CDR3 is 13 amino acids long. Losses at the gene ends were 5 bases for V and 3 bases for J; bases not matched to a gene: 3. CDR3 sequence (DNA): TGTGCCAGCAGTCCAGGGACAGGCTACGAGCAGTACTTC. Protein product: CASSPGTGYEQYF.

This clone appeared a few times. The CDR3: CASSLATGQGRETQYF. As DNA, the CDR3 is TGTGCCAGCAGCTTAGCAACGGGACAGGGGAGGGAGACCCAGTACTTC. The chain recombines TRBV7-2 with TRBJ2-5; 10 bases match TRBD1. Germline assignment: CDR1 SGHTA and CDR2 FQGNSA. The CDR3 has 16 amino acids. With 0 bases clipped from V and 5 bases from J, the junction kept 6 bases outside the gene matches.

This chain uses TRBV30 with TRBJ2-1; 11 nucleotides agree with TRBD2. The CDR3 sequence is 15 residues long. V was pared by 3 bases and J by 9 bases, with 10 bases of the junction left unmatched. CDR1 is GTSNPN and CDR2 is SVGIG in the germline V gene (reference sequence). Here the CDR3 reads CAWSSSGGLVGEQFF. DNA for the CDR3: TGTGCCTGGAGCTCTAGCGGGGGGCTGGTGGGTGAGCAGTTCTTC.

This rearrangement joins TRBV13 to TRBJ2-3; D remains ambiguous. The CDR3 totals 11 residues. Per the germline V gene, CDR1 is PRHDT and CDR2 is FYEKMQ (reference sequence). Deletions cut 6 bases from V and 6 bases from J, with 7 bases between. CDR3 bases: TGTGCCAGCAGTTCTACGGATACGCAGTATTTT. As protein: CASSSTDTQYF. The full variable domain, rest sourced from reference TRBV13 and TRBJ2-3, is AAGVIQSPRHLIKEKRETATLKCYPIPRHDTVYWYQQGPGQDPQFLISFYEKMQSDKGSIPDRFSAQQFSDYHSELNMSSLELGDSALYFCASSSTDTQYFGPGTRLTVL.

This sequence joins TRBV18 and TRBJ2-7; 7 bases are shared with TRBD1. The CDR3 runs to 15 residues. CDR1 is KGHSH, CDR2 LQKENI, per germline. Germline trimming cut 3 bases from V and 5 bases from J; bases unmatched to any gene: 10. CDR3 amino acids: CASSPTGQPTNEQYF. CDR3 bases: TGTGCCAGCTCACCTACGGGACAGCCCACTAACGAGCAGTACTTC. Together with reference TRBV18 and TRBJ2-7, the CDR3 gives the full variable domain: NAGVMQNPRHLVRRRGQEARLRCSPMKGHSHVYWYRQLPEEGLKFMVYLQKENIIDESGMPKERFSAEFPKEGPSILRIQQVVRGDSAAYFCASSPTGQPTNEQYFGPGTRLTVT.

J is TRBJ2-4 and V is TRBV11-2, with TRBD2 matching over 12 bases. The germline V gene has CDR1 SGHAT and CDR2 FQNNGV. The CDR3 sequence is 14 residues long. J lost 6 bases, V lost 5 bases, and 2 bases had no gene match. CDR3 bases: TGTGCCAGCAGCCCGGGACTAGCGGGAAACATTCAGTACTTC. This encodes CASSPGLAGNIQYF.

This rearrangement joins TRBV2 to TRBJ2-3; TRBD1 matches 8 bases. The germline CDR1 and CDR2 sequences are SNHLY and FYNNEI. V lost 4 bases and J lost 2; bases outside the gene matches: 5. CDR3 length: 15 amino acids. The CDR3 sequence is CASSATGVVTDTQYF. The DNA of the CDR3 is TGTGCCAGCAGTGCGACAGGGGTTGTCACAGATACGCAGTATTTT. Together with reference TRBV2 and TRBJ2-3, the CDR3 gives the full variable domain: EPEVTQTPSHQVTQMGQEVILRCVPISNHLYFYWYRQILGQKVEFLVSFYNNEISEKSEIFDDQFSVERPDGSNFTLKIRSTKLEDSAMYFCASSATGVVTDTQYFGPGTRLTVL.

Worth noting for this clone: Other DNA sequences of this sample code for an identical CDR3. The chain joins TRBV15 to TRBJ2-5, with D possibly being TRBD2 (6 bases). The germline V gene has CDR1 LNHNV and CDR2 YYDKDF (reference sequence). This CDR3 is built from 14 residues. Trimming removed 6 bases at V and 1 base at J, with 12 bases between. CDR3 sequence: CATSHGGAQETQYF. CDR3 nucleotides: TGTGCCACCAGTCACGGAGGGGCCCAAGAGACCCAGTACTTC.

The rearrangement links TRBV9 to TRBJ2-1, with D uncertain. This CDR3 has 15 amino acids. V was clipped by 2 bases and J by 6 bases, with 15 bases between them. Germline CDR1 and CDR2: SGDLS and YYNGEE. DNA of the CDR3: TGTGCCAGCAGCGTTAGGACGACCGCTGCCAATGAGCAGTTCTTC. Translating it yields CASSVRTTAANEQFF.

With regard to this clone: Within the sample, other DNA sequences also encode this same CDR3. The V call is TRBV28, the J call TRBJ1-2, with D hard to call. In germline, CDR1 is MDHEN, CDR2 SYDVKM. Between the trimmed V and J ends, which lost 1 base and 4 bases, there was a span of 4 bases. The CDR3 sequence is 12 residues long. The CDR3 loop is CASSLSPYGYTF. CDR3 nucleotide sequence: TGTGCCAGCAGTTTATCCCCCTATGGCTACACCTTC.

This clone was seen just once. CDR3 DNA: TGCAGCGTTGTACCCCAAGATGGCTACACCTTC. Its protein product is CSVVPQDGYTF. The chain uses TRBV29-1 and TRBJ1-2; D is unclear. CDR1 SQVTM and CDR2 ANQGSEA come from the germline V gene. The CDR3 length is 11 residues. The V end lost 4 bases, the J end lost 6 bases, and 9 bases lay between the germline ends.